Listed here is a single T cell receptor (beta chain). This entry comes from a study of blood T cell repertoires in COVID-19. Study information: Samples representing acute and convalescent COVID-19 were sourced from the United States, Italy and Spain. Nucleic acid was either cDNA or gDNA, and it came from T cells, B-cell-depleted T cells, or PBMCs.

There are 17 residues in the CDR3. Trimming at V came to 3 bases and at J to 4 bases, leaving 10 bases not matched to a gene. Germline V gene sequence: CDR1 LNHDA, CDR2 SQIVND (reference sequence). Per the study methods: Amplified reference gene primers provided the basis for estimating nucleated cell counts. Sequenced by immunoSEQ multiplex PCR; TCRdb stores in-frame clones only, minus some. V and J calls and clone size are given by that table; D and trimming were obtained from the DNA. This sample has 25,000 to 30,000 clones, with 92% found just once. The gene calls are TRBV19 and TRBJ1-1; 11 bases are shared with TRBD1. This TCR was recovered from a man over 45 with active COVID-19. Input material: peripheral blood. The CDR3 DNA reads TGTGCCAGTAGTATCGGACCGGACAGGGGGCGTGCCACTGAAGCTTTCTTT. This sequence encodes CASSIGPDRGRATEAFF.